These 14 T cell receptor beta chains originate from one sample sequenced in a study of shared clonotypes between healthy human individuals. Libraries were prepared by immunoSEQ multiplex PCR; TCRdb keeps only in-frame clonotypes and omits some of them. The sample records about 960,000 clones, over 75% being singletons. Sequencing was carried out using memory CD4+ T cells sorted from blood. Noted subset: CD45RA-negative fraction. These receptors all come from a young man in good health.

The rearrangement links TRBV5-6 to TRBJ2-7; possible D gene TRBD1, 5 bases. Germline V lookup: CDR1 SGHDT, CDR2 YYEEEE. Between the trimmed V and J ends, which lost 0 bases and 6 bases, there was a span of 13 bases. This CDR3 spans 14 amino acids. The CDR3 nucleotides read TGTGCCAGCAGCTTGGGAAGGGGAATCGGCGAGCAGTACTTC. This translates into CASSLGRGIGEQYF.

The V call is TRBV10-3, the J call TRBJ1-5; no clear D. CDR1 and CDR2 from the germline V gene are ENHRY and SYGVKD. V shed 0 bases and J shed 1 base, with 4 bases lying between them. The CDR3 sequence is 14 residues long. The CDR3 DNA follows: TGTGCCATCAGTGAGTCGACGAGCAATCAGCCCCAGCATTTT. Encoded protein: CAISESTSNQPQHF.

The V and J genes are TRBV30 and TRBJ2-2, with D perhaps TRBD1 or TRBD2 (6 bases each). Germline V lookup: CDR1 GTSNPN, CDR2 SVGIG (reference sequence). This CDR3 comprises 15 residues. V lost 3 bases, J lost 5 bases, and 16 bases lay in between. As DNA, the CDR3 is TGTGCCTGGAGATCGGGGGCCCGGAGGACCGGGGAGCTGTTTTTT. Its translation: CAWRSGARRTGELFF.

The V and J genes are TRBV30 and TRBJ2-7; D remains unclear. With 2 bases removed from V and 0 bases from J, the gap between germline ends came to 5 bases. CDR1 is GTSNPN and CDR2 is SVGIG in the germline V gene (reference sequence). The CDR3 is 12 residues long. The CDR3 spells CAWSQYSYEQYF. The CDR3 nucleotides read TGTGCCTGGAGTCAGTACTCCTACGAGCAGTACTTC. Drawing the rest from reference TRBV30 and TRBJ2-7, the complete variable domain is SQTIHQWPATLVQPVGSPLSLECTVEGTSNPNLYWYRQAAGRGLQLLFYSVGIGQISSEVPQNLSASRPQDRQFILSSKKLLLSDSGFYLCAWSQYSYEQYFGPGTRLTVT.

The chain couples TRBV5-1 to TRBJ2-7, with 8 bases matching TRBD1. Germline V gives CDR1 SGHRS, CDR2 YFSETQ. There are 18 residues in the CDR3. The V gene end was trimmed by 4 bases and the J gene end by 2 bases; junction bases not matched to a gene: 17. The CDR3 here is CASSKNPGTGKGTYEQYF. For the CDR3, the DNA is TGCGCCAGCAGCAAAAACCCCGGGACAGGAAAGGGTACCTACGAGCAGTACTTC.

This clone was counted a few times. The gene calls are TRBV5-1 and TRBJ2-5, with unresolved D. Germline loops: CDR1 SGHRS, CDR2 YFSETQ. Trimming pared 0 bases from V and 1 base from J, leaving 10 bases between. This CDR3 has 15 residues. The CDR3 DNA follows: TGCGCCAGCAGCTTGGCGCCCGGGCCCCAAGAGACCCAGTACTTC. The encoded protein is CASSLAPGPQETQYF.

This clone occurred a few times. The chain uses TRBV5-1 and TRBJ1-6, with 7 nucleotides matching TRBD1. The germline V gene encodes CDR1 SGHRS and CDR2 YFSETQ. J gave up 7 bases and V 4 bases, and 8 bases lay outside the gene matches. CDR3 length: 15 amino acids. This CDR3 is CASSGTGTVNSPLHF. In DNA, the CDR3 is TGCGCCAGCAGCGGAACCGGGACAGTGAATTCACCCCTCCACTTT.

This clone came up once. This chain links TRBV7-9 with TRBJ2-1, with a possible D match to TRBD2 (6 bases). The CDR3 length is 16 residues. CDR1 and CDR2 (germline): SEHNR, FQNEAQ (reference sequence). With 5 bases removed from V and 6 bases from J, the gap between germline ends came to 20 bases. CDR3 coding DNA: TGTGCCAGCAGCCTGCTCTACCGGGAGAACTCCAATGAGCAGTTCTTC. It specifies CASSLLYRENSNEQFF.

The DNA for the CDR3 is TGTGCCAGCAGTCGACTGAACCAAGAGACCCAGTACTTC. Translation gives CASSRLNQETQYF. The chain employs TRBV28 and TRBJ2-5; no clear D. The germline CDR1 and CDR2 sequences are MDHEN and SYDVKM. V lost 5 bases and J 0 bases, leaving 7 bases between the germline ends. The CDR3 consists of 13 residues.

This clone was counted between two and nine times. V usage is TRBV7-2 and J usage is TRBJ2-7; D may match TRBD1 or TRBD2 (5 bases each). V was shortened by 5 bases and J by 6 bases, with 17 bases between the two germline ends. The CDR3 spans 14 residues. Germline CDR1 reads SGHTA; CDR2 reads FQGNSA. CDR3 coding DNA: TGTGCCAGCAGCCTTCCGGGCAGGGAGATCGAGCAGTACTTC. Translating it yields CASSLPGREIEQYF.

On this clone itself: Different DNA sequences within this sample yield the same CDR3. V gene TRBV6-5 combines with J gene TRBJ2-1; 10 bases align to TRBD1. Trimming took 0 bases from V and 7 from J; bases not matched to a gene: 6. Looked up from germline, CDR1 is MNHEY and CDR2 is SVGAGI. This CDR3 region has 16 residues. This CDR3 reads CASSYSSRQGANEQFF. In DNA, the CDR3 is TGTGCCAGCAGTTACTCCTCAAGACAGGGGGCGAATGAGCAGTTCTTC.

As to this clone: Other DNA sequences in this specimen translate into the identical CDR3. The chain is built from TRBV2 and TRBJ2-5; possible D gene TRBD1, 5 bases. Germline-derived CDR1 and CDR2 are SNHLY and FYNNEI. With 6 bases removed from V and 5 bases from J, the gap between germline ends came to 7 bases. This CDR3 comprises 11 residues. The CDR3 nucleotides are TGTGCCAGCAGGACAGTGGAGACCCAGTACTTC. Translating gives CASRTVETQYF. Combining the CDR3 with reference TRBV2 and TRBJ2-5 gives the whole variable domain EPEVTQTPSHQVTQMGQEVILRCVPISNHLYFYWYRQILGQKVEFLVSFYNNEISEKSEIFDDQFSVERPDGSNFTLKIRSTKLEDSAMYFCASRTVETQYFGPGTRLLVL.

The genes are TRBV5-4 and TRBJ1-4; 7 positions agree with TRBD1. CDR1 and CDR2 from the germline V gene are SGHNT and YYREEE (reference sequence). The CDR3 consists of 13 residues. With 4 bases clipped from V and 7 bases from J, the junction kept 4 bases outside the gene matches. CDR3: CASSTRTGEKLFF. The CDR3 DNA sequence: TGTGCCAGCAGCACCCGGACAGGTGAAAAACTGTTTTTT.

This chain uses TRBV7-3 with TRBJ2-5; D remains ambiguous. This CDR3 has 13 amino acids. V lost 5 bases and J lost 7, with 14 bases in between. Germline V gene sequence: CDR1 SGHTA, CDR2 FQGTGA. The CDR3 here is CASSPLPSGTQYF. The DNA of the CDR3 is TGTGCCAGCAGCCCCCTCCCCTCAGGGACCCAGTACTTC.